Below, one T cell receptor (beta chain) is given with its context. These data originate in a study of blood T cell repertoires in COVID-19. Overall study: Sites across the United States, Italy and Spain contributed samples from acute and convalescent COVID-19.

Per the study methods: Reference gene primer amplification in the assay estimated nucleated cell counts. The repertoire was sequenced with immunoSEQ multiplex PCR; TCRdb's copy has only in-frame clones and lacks some. The D gene and trimming were derived from the DNA, and the V and J assignments and clone size from that table. The table includes around 230,000 clones, about nine tenths detected once. This CDR3 is 12 amino acids long. The V end was cut by 0 bases, the J end by 8 bases, with 3 bases between. Germline CDR1 and CDR2: SGHKS and YYEKEE (reference sequence). This study enrolled people aged about 18 to 100 from approximately 24 US geographic areas. Participants were placed into cohorts based on the clinical history they reported.

V gene TRBV5-5 combines with J gene TRBJ1-6; no reliable D call. This receptor was identified in a woman aged 40-49 years with acute COVID-19. Sequenced: PBMCs or T cells enriched from blood (not recorded which). The CDR3 coding sequence is TGTGCCAGCAGCTTGGGAGATTCACCCCTCCACTTT. It translates to CASSLGDSPLHF. Together with reference TRBV5-5 and TRBJ1-6, the CDR3 gives the full variable domain: DAGVTQSPTHLIKTRGQQVTLRCSPISGHKSVSWYQQVLGQGPQFIFQYYEKEERGRGNFPDRFSARQFPNYSSELNVNALLLGDSALYLCASSLGDSPLHFGNGTRLTVT.